The clone carrying this TCR beta chain appeared a single time. These data are taken from a study of blood T cell repertoires in COVID-19. The CDR3 is 16 amino acids. CDR1 is SGHDN, CDR2 FVKESK, per germline. The V gene lost 2 bases and the J gene lost 9 bases, with 17 bases spanning the gap. Measured with immunoSEQ multiplex PCR; TCRdb has only the in-frame clones, and not every one. The data contain fewer than 350,000 clones, approximately 90% of them singletons. The chain recombines TRBV14 with TRBJ1-6; possible D gene TRBD1, 6 bases. Material for sequencing was PBMCs or T cells enriched from blood (not recorded which). This TCR was sampled from a woman in her thirties or forties with acute COVID-19. CDR3 amino acids: CASSQTWVTGTSPLHF. CDR3 DNA: TGTGCCAGCAGCCAAACCTGGGTCACAGGGACTTCACCCCTCCACTTT.